Sequencing of this T cell receptor (beta chain) was carried out in a study of cytomegalovirus exposure and HLA in healthy donors. This clone was counted a single time. Its antigen is not identified. Everyone who donated was a healthy bone marrow donor. General study findings and limits: In vitro work confirmed that three CMV-associated chains recognize CMV antigens.

With 60 Vbeta and 13 Jbeta primers, the PCR was carried out. Using immunoSEQ multiplex PCR, the repertoire was profiled, and TCRdb retains in-frame clones only, with some absent. The table includes 130,000 or so clones, less than 85% detected once. The CDR3 length is 13 residues. Per the germline V gene, CDR1 is LNHDA and CDR2 is SQIVND (reference sequence). The V gene lost 1 base and the J gene lost 2 bases, with 4 bases spanning the gap. The TCR originated in a man between 35 and 55 years old in good health and CMV-seronegative. The sample taken for sequencing was PBMCs. This chain joins TRBV19 and TRBJ2-3; D ambiguous. The CDR3 DNA sequence: TGTGCCAGTAGTATAGCACACACAGATACGCAGTATTTT. Amino acids: CASSIAHTDTQYF. Full variable domain (missing parts from reference TRBV19 and TRBJ2-3): DGGITQSPKYLFRKEGQNVTLSCEQNLNHDAMYWYRQDPGQGLRLIYYSQIVNDFQKGDIAEGYSVSREKKESFPLTVTSAQKNPTAFYLCASSIAHTDTQYFGPGTRLTVL.